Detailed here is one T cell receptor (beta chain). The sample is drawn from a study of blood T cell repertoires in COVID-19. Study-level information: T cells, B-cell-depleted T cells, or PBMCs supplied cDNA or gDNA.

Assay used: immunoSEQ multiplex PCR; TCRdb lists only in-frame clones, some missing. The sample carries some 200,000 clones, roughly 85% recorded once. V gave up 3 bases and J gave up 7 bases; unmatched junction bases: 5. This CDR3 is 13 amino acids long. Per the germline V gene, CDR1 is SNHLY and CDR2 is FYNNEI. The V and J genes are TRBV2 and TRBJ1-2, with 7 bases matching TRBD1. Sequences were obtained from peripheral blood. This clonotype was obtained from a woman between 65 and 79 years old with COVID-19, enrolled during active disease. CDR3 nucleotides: TGTGCCAGCAGTGACCAGGGGGGTCGTGGCTACACCTTC. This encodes CASSDQGGRGYTF.